These T cell receptor beta chains were read from a single sample in a study of blood T cell repertoires in COVID-19. Profiled with immunoSEQ multiplex PCR; TCRdb holds only in-frame clones, not every one. This sample has tens of thousands of clones; about 80% occur once, and the top ten carry around 4.3%. The sample comprised peripheral blood. Every receptor here comes from a woman in her sixties with acute or convalescent COVID-19. Both conserved end residues are part of each CDR3. The D gene is left open where the match is weak. Clone size, where shown, is once, few, many, or a class for clones that have expanded.

v_call: TRBV7-3; clone_size: NA; d_call: TRBD1; j_call: TRBJ2-3; cdr3_nt: TGTGCCAGCAGCTTGGGACAGGGGTGGTTCGGTGGAGATACGCAGTATTTT; cdr3_aa: CASSLGQGWFGGDTQYF
v_call: TRBV9; clone_size: few; d_call: TRBD2; j_call: TRBJ2-7; cdr3_nt: TGTGCCAGCAGCGCTAGCGGCCACCAAACCTACGAGCAGTACTTC; cdr3_aa: CASSASGHQTYEQYF
v_call: TRBV19; clone_size: NA; d_call: NA; j_call: TRBJ2-5; cdr3_nt: TGTGCCAGTAGTCCGCGGACAGTCCTCCAAGAGACCCAGTACTTC; cdr3_aa: CASSPRTVLQETQYF
v_call: TRBV4-1; clone_size: NA; d_call: NA; j_call: TRBJ1-1; cdr3_nt: TGCGCCAGCAGAAACAGGGCAGTGAACACTGAAGCTTTCTTT; cdr3_aa: CASRNRAVNTEAFF
v_call: TRBV7-6; clone_size: NA; d_call: NA; j_call: TRBJ2-7; cdr3_nt: TGTGCCAGCAGCTTGGGGACATCCCTGGACTACGAGCAGTACTTC; cdr3_aa: CASSLGTSLDYEQYF
v_call: TRBV3-1/TRBV3-2; clone_size: NA; d_call: NA; j_call: TRBJ2-1; cdr3_nt: TGTGCCAGCAGCCCCCGGAGGCGGGGTGAGCAGTTCTTC; cdr3_aa: CASSPRRRGEQFF
v_call: TRBV6-5; clone_size: NA; d_call: NA; j_call: TRBJ1-5; cdr3_nt: TGTGCCAGCAGTTACTCGGGCGGAGGGCCCCAGCATTTT; cdr3_aa: CASSYSGGGPQHF
v_call: TRBV6-4; clone_size: NA; d_call: NA; j_call: TRBJ2-2; cdr3_nt: TGTGCCAGCCGGAGGTGGGTGAACACCGGGGAGCTGTTTTTT; cdr3_aa: CASRRWVNTGELFF
v_call: TRBV14; clone_size: NA; d_call: NA; j_call: TRBJ1-5; cdr3_nt: TGTGCCAGCAGCCAAGCCGGGACTAGGGGAAGGGATCAGCCCCAGCATTTT; cdr3_aa: CASSQAGTRGRDQPQHF
v_call: TRBV6-1; clone_size: NA; d_call: NA; j_call: TRBJ1-2; cdr3_nt: TGTGCCAGCAGTGAATACAGGGATAGGGACGGCTACACCTTC; cdr3_aa: CASSEYRDRDGYTF
v_call: TRBV6-5; clone_size: once; d_call: NA; j_call: TRBJ1-3; cdr3_nt: TGTGCCAGCAGTTACTCCTACAGGGAAAACACCATATATTTT; cdr3_aa: CASSYSYRENTIYF
v_call: TRBV3-1/TRBV3-2; clone_size: NA; d_call: NA; j_call: TRBJ2-3; cdr3_nt: TGTGCCAGCAGCTCACGTGGCGGGGCGGGAGATACGCAGTATTTT; cdr3_aa: CASSSRGGAGDTQYF